This TCR beta chain came from a study of T cell clonotyping in hematopoietic cell transplantation. Study-wide findings and caveats: Without cell sorting, CD4 versus CD8 contributions remain unresolved. At the given depth, recipient repertoires were over 97% de novo clonotypes. After transplant, recipient diversity fell while pathologically expanded clonotypes grew through day 180.

The ends lost 3 bases at V and 3 bases at J; junction bases unmatched: 7. The V gene's germline CDR1 is LNHDA and CDR2 SQIVND (reference sequence). The CDR3 consists of 15 residues. As to this clone: Its antigen is unknown.

Repertoires were generated with immunoSEQ multiplex PCR, while TCRdb's copy carries only in-frame clones and drops some. Of fewer than 600 clones listed, less than 95% are singletons. The rearrangement uses TRBV19 and TRBJ2-7; TRBD1 matches at 8 bases. The origin of this receptor is a male patient in his 50s who had an allogeneic stem cell transplant from a related donor, so the T cells may come from the graft donor. Some clones in this sample may be carry-over from other donors' samples. The sequencing used PBMCs, collected 180 days after allogeneic stem cell transplant. CDR3 amino acids: CASSIGTGQLYEQYF. The CDR3, as DNA: TGTGCCAGTAGTATTGGGACAGGCCAACTCTACGAGCAGTACTTC.